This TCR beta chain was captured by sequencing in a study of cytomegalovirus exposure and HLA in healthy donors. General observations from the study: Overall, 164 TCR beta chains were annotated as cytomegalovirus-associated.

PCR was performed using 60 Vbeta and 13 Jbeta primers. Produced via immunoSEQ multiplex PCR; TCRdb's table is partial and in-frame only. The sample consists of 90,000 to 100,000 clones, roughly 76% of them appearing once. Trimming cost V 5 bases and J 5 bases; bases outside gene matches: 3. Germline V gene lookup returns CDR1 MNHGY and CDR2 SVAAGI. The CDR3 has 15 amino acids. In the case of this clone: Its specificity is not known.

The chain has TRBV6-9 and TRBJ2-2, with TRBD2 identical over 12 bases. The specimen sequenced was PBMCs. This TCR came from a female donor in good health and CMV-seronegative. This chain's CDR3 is CASSATSGGTGELFF. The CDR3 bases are TGTGCCAGCAGTGCGACTAGCGGGGGAACCGGGGAGCTGTTTTTT.